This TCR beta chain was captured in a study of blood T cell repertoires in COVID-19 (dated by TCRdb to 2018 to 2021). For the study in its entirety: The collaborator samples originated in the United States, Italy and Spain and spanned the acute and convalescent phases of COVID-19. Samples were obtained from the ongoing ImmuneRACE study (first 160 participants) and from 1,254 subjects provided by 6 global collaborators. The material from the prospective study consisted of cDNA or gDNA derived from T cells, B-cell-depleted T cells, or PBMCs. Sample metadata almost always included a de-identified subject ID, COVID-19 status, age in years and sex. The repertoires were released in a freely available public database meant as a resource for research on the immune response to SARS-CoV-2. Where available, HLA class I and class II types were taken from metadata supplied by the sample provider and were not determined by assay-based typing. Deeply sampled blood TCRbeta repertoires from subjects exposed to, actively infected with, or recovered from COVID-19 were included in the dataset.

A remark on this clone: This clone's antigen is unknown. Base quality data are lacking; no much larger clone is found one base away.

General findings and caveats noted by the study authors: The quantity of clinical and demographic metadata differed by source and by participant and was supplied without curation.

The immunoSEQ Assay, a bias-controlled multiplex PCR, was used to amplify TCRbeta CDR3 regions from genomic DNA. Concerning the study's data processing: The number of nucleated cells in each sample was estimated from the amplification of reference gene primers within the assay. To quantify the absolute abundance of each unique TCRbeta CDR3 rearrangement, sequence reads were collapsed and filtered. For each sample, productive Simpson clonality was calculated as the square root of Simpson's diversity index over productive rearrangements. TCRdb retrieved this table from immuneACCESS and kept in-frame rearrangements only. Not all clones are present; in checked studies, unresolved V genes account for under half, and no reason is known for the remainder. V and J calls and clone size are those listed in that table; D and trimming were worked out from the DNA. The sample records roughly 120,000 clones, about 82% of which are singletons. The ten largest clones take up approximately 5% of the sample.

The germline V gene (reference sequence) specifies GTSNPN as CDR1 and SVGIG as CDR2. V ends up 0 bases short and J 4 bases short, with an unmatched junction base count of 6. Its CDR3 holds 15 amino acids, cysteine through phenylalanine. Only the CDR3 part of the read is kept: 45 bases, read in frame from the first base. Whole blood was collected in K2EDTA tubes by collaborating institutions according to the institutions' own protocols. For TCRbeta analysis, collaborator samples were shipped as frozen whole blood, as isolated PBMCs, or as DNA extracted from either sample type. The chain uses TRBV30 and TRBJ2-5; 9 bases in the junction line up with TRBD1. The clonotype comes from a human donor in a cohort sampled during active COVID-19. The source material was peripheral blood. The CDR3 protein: CAWSVPGQGAETQYF. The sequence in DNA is TGTGCCTGGAGTGTCCCGGGACAGGGCGCAGAGACCCAGTACTTC.